A single sample is the source of the 23 T cell receptor beta chains below, sequenced in a study of metastatic and nonmetastatic thyroid tumors. TCRdb ran MiXCR on the PCR reads. In the table there are roughly 4,600 clones, 20% to 25% of which are singletons. Among the patients, none had received any treatment before thyroid surgery. Sequencing was performed on tumor tissue. The receptor source for this set is a male donor with papillary thyroid cancer or a benign thyroid nodule (not recorded which). Some clones in this sample may be carry-over from other donors' samples.

The chain joins TRBV5-1 to TRBJ2-7; D ambiguous. The CDR3 is 14 amino acids. The germline gives CDR1 SGHRS, CDR2 YFSETQ. The germline V and J ends were trimmed by 2 bases and 0 bases, with 9 bases remaining between them. The CDR3 bases are TGCGCCAGCAGCTTAATTGGGGACTCCTACGAGCAGTACTTC. Residues: CASSLIGDSYEQYF.

This clone qualifies as medium-sized. The chain carries TRBV14 and TRBJ2-7, with D hard to call. CDR3 size: 16 residues. V dropped 0 bases and J dropped 3 bases, with 15 bases sitting between them. The V gene's germline CDR1 is SGHDN and CDR2 FVKESK. The CDR3 DNA sequence: TGTGCCAGCAGCCAAGATCGGCGGACCGGCCACTACGAGCAGTACTTC. It is translated as CASSQDRRTGHYEQYF.

In this sample, this clone turned up once. This chain links TRBV30 with TRBJ1-2; 8 positions agree with TRBD1. Trimming at V came to 5 bases and at J to 7 bases, leaving 0 bases not matched to a gene. The length of the CDR3 is 10 residues. CDR1 GTSNPN and CDR2 SVGIG come from the germline V gene (reference sequence). CDR3 coding DNA: TGTGCCTGGGACAGGGGTGGCTACACCTTC. As protein: CAWDRGGYTF.

The sample holds many counts of this clone. Other DNA sequences in the sample encode the same CDR3. The chain links TRBV27 to TRBJ2-7; 7 nucleotides align to TRBD2. The CDR3 runs 15 residues. CDR1 is MNHEY and CDR2 is SMNVEV in the germline V gene (reference sequence). V shed 5 bases, J shed 2 bases, and the junction held 9 bases outside the gene matches. The CDR3 sequence: CASSLRSGRPYEQYF. The CDR3 DNA is TGTGCCAGCAGTCTACGTAGCGGGCGGCCCTACGAGCAGTACTTC.

V and J are TRBV11-2 and TRBJ2-2; 9 nucleotides match TRBD1. Germline loops: CDR1 SGHAT, CDR2 FQNNGV. The CDR3 consists of 16 residues. V dropped 1 base and J dropped 5; count of bases not matched to a gene: 5. In DNA, the CDR3 is TGTGCCAGCAGCTTAGGTGGACAGGGGTCAACCGGGGAGCTGTTTTTT. Encoded protein: CASSLGGQGSTGELFF.

The rearrangement joins TRBV20-1 to TRBJ2-7; 8 nucleotides align to TRBD1. The CDR3 spans 15 residues. Germline lookup yields CDR1 DFQATT and CDR2 SNEGSKA (reference sequence). V lost 6 bases, J lost 1 base, and 11 bases stayed unmatched. The CDR3, as DNA: TGCAGTGCCATAACCGGGACAGGTGAATCCTACGAGCAGTACTTC. It specifies CSAITGTGESYEQYF.

This clone has ten or more counts. The gene calls are TRBV30 and TRBJ2-4; TRBD1 matches 8 bases. The CDR3 has 12 residues. V gave up 5 bases and J gave up 6 bases; unmatched junction bases: 3. Per the germline V gene, CDR1 is GTSNPN and CDR2 is SVGIG (reference sequence). The CDR3 DNA is TGTGCCTGGGGACAGGGAACAAACATTCAGTACTTC. This encodes CAWGQGTNIQYF.

This clone was detected ten times or more. The chain recombines TRBV27 with TRBJ1-5; 8 positions match TRBD1. With 3 bases clipped from V and 4 bases from J, the junction kept 5 bases outside the gene matches. The CDR3 runs 15 residues. In germline, CDR1 is MNHEY, CDR2 SMNVEV (reference sequence). The CDR3 sequence is CASSFGQGWNQPQHF. The CDR3 DNA reads TGTGCCAGCAGTTTCGGACAGGGTTGGAATCAGCCCCAGCATTTT.

This clone turned up a few times. The chain uses TRBV7-8 and TRBJ2-7; 9 nucleotides agree with TRBD1. Germline assignment: CDR1 SGHVS and CDR2 FQNEAQ. The trim removed 5 bases at V and 5 bases at J, leaving 1 base unmatched. The CDR3 length is 12 residues. CDR3: CASSDRGNEQYF. Here the CDR3 DNA reads TGTGCCAGCAGCGACAGGGGGAACGAGCAGTACTTC.

The chain couples TRBV9 to TRBJ2-3; D unclear. The germline V and J ends were trimmed by 0 bases and 8 bases, with 7 bases remaining between them. The CDR3 spans 12 residues. From germline, CDR1 is SGDLS and CDR2 YYNGEE. CDR3 DNA: TGTGCCAGCAGCGTAGGTGTGGGTACGCAGTATTTT. Encoded protein: CASSVGVGTQYF.

This clone has only a few counts. The chain joins TRBV10-1 to TRBJ2-1; 8 bases agree with TRBD2. CDR1 WNHNN and CDR2 SYGVQD come from the germline V gene (reference sequence). This CDR3 has 16 residues. The trim removed 5 bases at V and 4 bases at J, leaving 10 bases unmatched. The CDR3 sequence: CASSLAGTSSYNEQFF. In DNA form, the CDR3 reads TGCGCCAGCAGTCTAGCCGGGACTAGTTCGTACAATGAGCAGTTCTTC.

In this sample, this clone is medium-sized (0.01 to 0.1%). The chain carries TRBV28 and TRBJ2-3, with 8 nucleotides matching TRBD1. Germline-derived CDR1 and CDR2 are MDHEN and SYDVKM. The junction had 12 bases not matched to a gene; V was cut back by 2 bases and J by 2 bases. This CDR3 is 18 amino acids long. The CDR3 is CASSLLGTGTSVTDTQYF. CDR3 nucleotides: TGTGCCAGCAGTTTACTAGGGACAGGAACTAGTGTCACAGATACGCAGTATTTT.

This rearrangement joins TRBV11-2 to TRBJ2-7; 10 bases are shared with TRBD2. Germline V gene data show CDR1 as SGHAT and CDR2 as FQNNGV. J lost 4 bases, V lost 5 bases, and 11 bases had no gene match. The CDR3 is made up of 16 amino acids. The CDR3 spells CASSLLAGGPRYEQYF. In DNA, the CDR3 is TGTGCCAGCAGCCTTTTAGCGGGAGGCCCAAGGTACGAGCAGTACTTC.

This clone was detected only a few times. The rearrangement links TRBV28 to TRBJ1-6; D is undetermined. There are 12 residues in the CDR3. From germline, CDR1 is MDHEN and CDR2 SYDVKM. V gave up 2 bases and J gave up 10 bases, with 6 bases separating them. CDR3 coding DNA: TGTGCCAGCAGTTTAAAGAACTCACCCCTCCACTTT. As protein: CASSLKNSPLHF.

In its sample, this clone was seen many times. The chain employs TRBV9 and TRBJ1-2, with a possible D match to TRBD1 (5 bases). The CDR3 has 14 amino acids. V gave up 0 bases and J gave up 4 bases, with 10 bases separating them. Germline lookup yields CDR1 SGDLS and CDR2 YYNGEE. The CDR3 DNA sequence: TGTGCCAGCAGCGTAGAGGGCAGGGCCTATGGCTACACCTTC. Translated, it gives CASSVEGRAYGYTF.

This clone was detected only a few times. V gene TRBV9 combines with J gene TRBJ2-3; possible D gene TRBD2, 6 bases. The length of the CDR3 is 13 residues. CDR1 and CDR2 from the germline V gene are SGDLS and YYNGEE. The V end was cut by 6 bases, the J end by 0 bases, with 8 bases between. CDR3 coding DNA: TGTGCCAGCAACGGGGGTAGCACAGATACGCAGTATTTT. This encodes CASNGGSTDTQYF.

This clone counts as medium-sized (0.01 to 0.1%). V and J are TRBV28 and TRBJ1-5; D might be TRBD1 (5 bases). Germline-derived CDR1 and CDR2 are MDHEN and SYDVKM. The CDR3 totals 15 residues. V was cut by 5 bases and J by 4 bases, with 15 bases left in between. In DNA form, the CDR3 reads TGTGCCAGCAGTCCCAGGGATGATATTAATCAGCCCCAGCATTTT. This gives the protein CASSPRDDINQPQHF.

This clone was recorded once. The chain is built from TRBV20-1 and TRBJ2-7; TRBD2 might be the D (6 bases). Deletions cut 1 base from V and 1 base from J, with 11 bases between. CDR1 is DFQATT, CDR2 SNEGSKA, per germline (reference sequence). This CDR3 comprises 14 residues. This chain's CDR3 is CSARVGGISYEQYF. The CDR3 DNA is TGCAGTGCTAGAGTTGGGGGGATTTCCTACGAGCAGTACTTC.

CDR3 residues: CASSYSTPTGATNQPQHF. DNA of the CDR3: TGTGCCAGCAGTTACTCGACTCCGACAGGGGCCACGAATCAGCCCCAGCATTTT. The chain joins TRBV6-2 or TRBV6-3 to TRBJ1-5, with 8 positions matching TRBD1. Trimming cost V 0 bases and J 4 bases; bases outside gene matches: 11. Germline V CDR1 and CDR2: MNHEY, SVGEGT. The CDR3 is 18 amino acids.

This clone was recorded a few times. The chain couples TRBV4-1 to TRBJ2-7; 8 bases are a match to TRBD2. The CDR3 consists of 15 residues. Trimming removed 4 bases from V and 4 bases from J; junction bases left unmatched: 9. Germline CDR1 and CDR2: MGHRA and YSYEKL. The CDR3 region has the DNA TGCGCCAGCAGCCGCTTAGCGGGAACTACTTACGAGCAGTACTTC. This sequence encodes CASSRLAGTTYEQYF.

This clone appeared many times. Possible read error: a much larger clone is one base away. This chain uses TRBV5-5 with TRBJ2-7, with D unresolved. Germline-derived CDR1 and CDR2 are SGHKS and YYEKEE (reference sequence). CDR3 size: 14 residues. The CDR3 region is CVSSLVLEPYEQYF. CDR3 nucleotides: TGTGTCAGCAGCTTGGTACTTGAGCCCTACGAGCAGTACTTC. Full variable domain (remainder filled in from reference TRBV5-5 and TRBJ2-7): DAGVTQSPTHLIKTRGQQVTLRCSPISGHKSVSWYQQVLGQGPQFIFQYYEKEERGRGNFPDRFSARQFPNYSSELNVNALLLGDSALYLCVSSLVLEPYEQYFGPGTRLTVT.

This clone was seen at least ten times. The chain links TRBV29-1 to TRBJ2-3, with 8 bases lining up with TRBD2. The junction had 6 bases not matched to a gene; V was cut back by 4 bases and J by 3 bases. This CDR3 contains 14 residues. Germline V gene lookup returns CDR1 SQVTM and CDR2 ANQGSEA. The CDR3 DNA follows: TGCAGCGTTGCCCCCAGCGGGAGAACAGATACGCAGTATTTT. Encoded protein: CSVAPSGRTDTQYF.

This clone appeared a few times. The chain carries TRBV2 and TRBJ1-6, with D possibly being TRBD1 (5 bases). V dropped 4 bases and J dropped 17 bases, with 12 bases sitting between them. Germline V CDR1 and CDR2: SNHLY, FYNNEI. CDR3 length equals 11 residues. The CDR3 bases are TGTGCCAGCAGTGTCTGGGACCAGATCCACTTT. As protein: CASSVWDQIHF. Complete variable domain (other parts from reference TRBV2 and TRBJ1-6): EPEVTQTPSHQVTQMGQEVILRCVPISNHLYFYWYRQILGQKVEFLVSFYNNEISEKSEIFDDQFSVERPDGSNFTLKIRSTKLEDSAMYFCASSVWDQIHFGNGTRLTVT.